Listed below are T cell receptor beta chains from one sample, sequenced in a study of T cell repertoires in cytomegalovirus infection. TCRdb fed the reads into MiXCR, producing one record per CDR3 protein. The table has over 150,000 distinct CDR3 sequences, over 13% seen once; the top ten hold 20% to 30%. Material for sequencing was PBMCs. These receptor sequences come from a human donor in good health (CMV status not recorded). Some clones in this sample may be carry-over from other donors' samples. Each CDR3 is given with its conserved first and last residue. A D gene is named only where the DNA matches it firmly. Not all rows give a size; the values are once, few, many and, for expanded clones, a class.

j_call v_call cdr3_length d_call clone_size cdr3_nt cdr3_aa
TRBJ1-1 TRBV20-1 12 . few TGCAGTGCTAACTGGGGGGGCAGTGAAGCTTTCTTT CSANWGGSEAFF
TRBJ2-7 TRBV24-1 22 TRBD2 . TGTGCCACCAGTAAGGTTGGGAGACTAGCGTCCTCAACCGTCCGCTTATTGCGCGAGCAGTACTTC CATSKVGRLASSTVRLLREQYF
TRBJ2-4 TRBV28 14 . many TGTGCCAGCAGTCTCGGCCCGGCCAAAAACATTCAGTACTTC CASSLGPAKNIQYF
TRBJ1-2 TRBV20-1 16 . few TGCAGTGCTCTTATCTTGGGGAGGGCGTCTAACTATGGCTACACCTTC CSALILGRASNYGYTF
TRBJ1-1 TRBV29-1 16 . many TGCAGCGTTGATGGACAGTACTCGTTTTCGAACACTGAAGCTTTCTTT CSVDGQYSFSNTEAFF
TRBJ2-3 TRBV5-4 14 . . TGTGCCAGCAGCTTAATCTCAAGCACAGATACGCAGTATTTT CASSLISSTDTQYF
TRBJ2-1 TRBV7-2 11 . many TGTGCCAGCAGCTTAGAAGATGAGCAGTTCTTC CASSLEDEQFF
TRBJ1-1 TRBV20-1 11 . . TGCAGTGCCCCGGTGGGCACTGAAGCTTTCTTT CSAPVGTEAFF
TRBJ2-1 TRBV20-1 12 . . TGCAGTGCCCCTTTTAGCGTCGATGAGCAGTTCTTC CSAPFSVDEQFF
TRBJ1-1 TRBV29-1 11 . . TGCAGCGTTGAAGGCAAGGCTGAAGCTTTCTTT CSVEGKAEAFF
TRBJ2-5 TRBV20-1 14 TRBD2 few TGCAGCCCTCGGACTAGCGGGTCGGGGGAGACCCAGTACTTC CSPRTSGSGETQYF
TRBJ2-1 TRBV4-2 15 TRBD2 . TGTGCCAGCAGCCAAGTTAGCGGGGGGGACAATGAGCAGTTCTTC CASSQVSGGDNEQFF
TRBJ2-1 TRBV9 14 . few TGTGCCAGCAGCGTCGGAGGGTCCTACAATGAGCAGTTCTTC CASSVGGSYNEQFF
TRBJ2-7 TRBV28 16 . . TGTGCCAGCAGTTTAAGGCTCGGGCAGGGGGGATACGAGCAGTACTTC CASSLRLGQGGYEQYF
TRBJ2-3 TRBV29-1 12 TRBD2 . TGCAGCGGATTAGCGGGGAATGGGGTCACGTATTTT CSGLAGNGVTYF
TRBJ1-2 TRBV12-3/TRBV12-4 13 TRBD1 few TGTGCCAGCAGCCCCAACAGGGGGCGAGGCTACACCTTC CASSPNRGRGYTF
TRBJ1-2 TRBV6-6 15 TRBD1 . TGTGCCAGCAGTTACAGGACAGGGGGCTACTATGGCTACACCTTC CASSYRTGGYYGYTF
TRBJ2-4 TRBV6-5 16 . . TGTGCCAGCCTTGGCCGGGGGCACTATGGCAAAAACATTCAGTACTTC CASLGRGHYGKNIQYF
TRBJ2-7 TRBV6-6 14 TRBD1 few TGTGCCAGCAGTTGGGGGACAGGGGCCATTGAGCAGTACTTC CASSWGTGAIEQYF
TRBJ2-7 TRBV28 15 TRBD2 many TGTGCCAGCAGCTCCCCAGGGCTAGCGGGAGCCGAGCAGTACTTC CASSSPGLAGAEQYF
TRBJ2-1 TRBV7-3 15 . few TGTGCCAGCAGCTTAATAGTGGGCTCCTACAATGAGCAGTTCTTC CASSLIVGSYNEQFF
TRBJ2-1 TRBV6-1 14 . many TGTGCCAGCAGGGGACGGCCCTCCTACAATGAGCAGTTCTTC CASRGRPSYNEQFF
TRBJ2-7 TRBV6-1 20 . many TGTGCCAGCAGTGAAGCAGTACCCCCCGGGTACCCAGTCACCTCCTACGAGCAGTACTTC CASSEAVPPGYPVTSYEQYF
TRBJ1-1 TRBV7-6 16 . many TGTGCCAGCAGCTTAGCCCCGACCGCCCTGGGTACTGAAGCTTTCTTT CASSLAPTALGTEAFF